Detailed here is one T cell receptor beta chain. Its specificity is not known. This sample was taken from a study of cytomegalovirus exposure and HLA in healthy donors. Study-level background: The Caucasian-associated ancestry cluster contained 81% of the approximately 390 genotyped donors. General study findings and limits: The study found most TCR sequences rare, yet found some public TCRs in many donors. A highly shared variant cluster was judged a likely technical artifact. Most of the TCR beta V segments (in an earlier analysis) were productive either about 87% or about 30% of the time.

The ends were cut back, 2 bases at V and 2 bases at J, with 13 bases in the middle. The CDR3 extends over 16 amino acids. Germline V gives CDR1 MNHNS, CDR2 SASEGT. 60 Vbeta and 13 Jbeta primers were used in PCR. The assay was immunoSEQ multiplex PCR, and TCRdb's table has in-frame clones only and misses some. The sample lists 58,000 or so clones, over 60% occurring once. The chain links TRBV6-1 to TRBJ2-1; D may be TRBD2 (5 bases). Sequencing input: PBMCs. This receptor was taken from a man aged 50 to 59 in good health and CMV-seropositive. CDR3 DNA sequence: TGTGCCAGCAGTGAATGGGAGCGAGGCGCCTACAATGAGCAGTTCTTC. This codes for CASSEWERGAYNEQFF.